This record looks at one TCR beta chain sequence and its context. These data belong to a study of cytomegalovirus exposure and HLA in healthy donors. The CDR3 has 15 residues. CDR1 and CDR2 from the germline V gene are MNHEY and SVGAGI. Between the trimmed V and J ends, which lost 2 bases and 0 bases, there was a span of 10 bases. With 60 Vbeta and 13 Jbeta primers, the PCR was carried out. Libraries were prepared by immunoSEQ multiplex PCR; TCRdb keeps only in-frame clonotypes and omits some of them. The data contain 200,000 to 250,000 clones, 65% to 85% of them singletons. The chain carries TRBV6-5 and TRBJ1-1, with unresolved D. The sample consisted of PBMCs. The clonotype comes from a boy aged 2 to 10 in good health and CMV-seronegative. CDR3 DNA sequence: TGTGCCAGCAGTTACGGAGTCAGTATGAACACTGAAGCTTTCTTT. This sequence encodes CASSYGVSMNTEAFF.